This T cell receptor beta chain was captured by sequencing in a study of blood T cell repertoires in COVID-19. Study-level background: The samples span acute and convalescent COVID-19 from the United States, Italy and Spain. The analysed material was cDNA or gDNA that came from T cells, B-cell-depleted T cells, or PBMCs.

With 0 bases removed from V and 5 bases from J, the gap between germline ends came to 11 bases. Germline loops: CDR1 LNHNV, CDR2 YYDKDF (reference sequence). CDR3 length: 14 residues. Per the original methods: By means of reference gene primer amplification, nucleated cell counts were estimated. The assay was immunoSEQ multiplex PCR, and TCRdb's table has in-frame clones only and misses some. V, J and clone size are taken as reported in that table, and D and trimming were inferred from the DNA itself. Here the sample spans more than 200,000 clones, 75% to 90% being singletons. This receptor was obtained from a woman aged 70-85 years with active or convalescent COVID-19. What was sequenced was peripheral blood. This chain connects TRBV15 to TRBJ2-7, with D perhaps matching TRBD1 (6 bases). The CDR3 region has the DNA TGTGCCACCAGCAGAGATTCGGCAGGGGACGAGCAGTACTTC. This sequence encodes CATSRDSAGDEQYF.